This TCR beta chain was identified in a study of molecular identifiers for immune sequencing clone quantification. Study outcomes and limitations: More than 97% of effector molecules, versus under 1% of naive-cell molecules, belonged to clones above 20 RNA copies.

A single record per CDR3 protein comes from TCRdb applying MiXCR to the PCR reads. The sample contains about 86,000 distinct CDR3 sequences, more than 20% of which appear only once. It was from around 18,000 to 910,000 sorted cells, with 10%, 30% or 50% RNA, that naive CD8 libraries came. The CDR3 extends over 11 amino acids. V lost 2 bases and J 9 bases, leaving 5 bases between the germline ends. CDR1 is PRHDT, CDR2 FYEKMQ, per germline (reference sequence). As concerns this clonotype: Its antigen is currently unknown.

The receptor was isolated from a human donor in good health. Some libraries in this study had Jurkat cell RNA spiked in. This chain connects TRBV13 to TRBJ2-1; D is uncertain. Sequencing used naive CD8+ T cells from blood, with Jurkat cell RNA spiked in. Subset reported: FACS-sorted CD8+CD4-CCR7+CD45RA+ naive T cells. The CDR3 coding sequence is TGTGCCAGCAGCTTAAGTGTTGAGCAGTTCTTC. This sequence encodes CASSLSVEQFF.